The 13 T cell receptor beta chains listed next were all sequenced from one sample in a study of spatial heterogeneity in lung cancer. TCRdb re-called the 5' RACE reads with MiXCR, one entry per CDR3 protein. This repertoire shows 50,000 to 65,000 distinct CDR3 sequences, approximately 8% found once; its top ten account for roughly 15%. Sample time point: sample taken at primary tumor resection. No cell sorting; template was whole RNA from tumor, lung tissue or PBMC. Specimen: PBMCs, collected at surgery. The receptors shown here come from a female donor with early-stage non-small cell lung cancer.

The CDR3 is CASSLQMMNTEAFF. In DNA, the CDR3 is TGTGCCAGCAGCTTACAAATGATGAACACTGAAGCTTTCTTT. This rearrangement joins TRBV11-1 to TRBJ1-1, with D unclear. Germline assignment: CDR1 SGHAT and CDR2 FQDESV (reference sequence). This CDR3 spans 14 amino acids. V was shortened by 2 bases and J by 0 bases, with 7 bases between the two germline ends.

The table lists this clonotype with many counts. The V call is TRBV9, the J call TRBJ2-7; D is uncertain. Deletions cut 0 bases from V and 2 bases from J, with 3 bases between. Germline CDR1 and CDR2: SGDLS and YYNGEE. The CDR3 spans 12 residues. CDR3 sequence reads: CASSVGPYEQYF. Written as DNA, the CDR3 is TGTGCCAGCAGCGTAGGGCCCTACGAGCAGTACTTC.

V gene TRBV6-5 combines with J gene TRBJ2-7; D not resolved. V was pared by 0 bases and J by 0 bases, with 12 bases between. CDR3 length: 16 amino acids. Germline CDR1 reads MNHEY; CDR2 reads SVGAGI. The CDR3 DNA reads TGTGCCAGCAGTTACTCGGGCAGGCCAGCCTCCTACGAGCAGTACTTC. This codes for CASSYSGRPASYEQYF.

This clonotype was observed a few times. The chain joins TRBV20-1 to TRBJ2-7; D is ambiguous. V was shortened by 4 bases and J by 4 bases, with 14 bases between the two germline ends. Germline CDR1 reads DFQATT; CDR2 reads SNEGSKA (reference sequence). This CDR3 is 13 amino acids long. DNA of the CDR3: TGCAGTGCTAAACCCTCGGCAGCTTACGAGCAGTACGTC. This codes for CSAKPSAAYEQYV.

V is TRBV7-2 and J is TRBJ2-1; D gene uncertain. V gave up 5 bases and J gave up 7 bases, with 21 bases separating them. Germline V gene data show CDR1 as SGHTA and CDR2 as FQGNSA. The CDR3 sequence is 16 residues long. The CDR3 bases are TGTGCCAGCAGCCCTGGGTCCTTACGGGTTACGAATGAGCAGTTCTTC. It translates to CASSPGSLRVTNEQFF.

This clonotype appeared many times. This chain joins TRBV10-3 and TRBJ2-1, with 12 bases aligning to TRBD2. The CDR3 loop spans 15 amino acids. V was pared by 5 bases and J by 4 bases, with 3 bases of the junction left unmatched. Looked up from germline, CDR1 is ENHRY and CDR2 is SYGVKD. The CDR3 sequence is CAISPSGGEYNEQFF. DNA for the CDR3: TGTGCCATCAGTCCTAGCGGGGGGGAGTACAATGAGCAGTTCTTC.

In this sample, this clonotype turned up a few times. For the CDR3, the DNA is TGTGCCACCAGTGATTTGGGCCCAAGGGGGAGAGGGGATGAGCAGTTCTTC. It yields the protein CATSDLGPRGRGDEQFF. J is TRBJ2-1 and V is TRBV24-1; perhaps TRBD1 as D (6 bases). Germline assignment: CDR1 KGHDR and CDR2 SFDVKD. This CDR3 region has 17 residues. Trimming pared 0 bases from V and 8 bases from J, leaving 19 bases between.

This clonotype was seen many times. CDR3 sequence: CSAPDAYTEAFF. The CDR3 DNA sequence: TGCAGTGCTCCCGACGCATACACTGAAGCTTTCTTT. The genes are TRBV20-1 and TRBJ1-1; D unresolved. The germline CDR1 and CDR2 sequences are DFQATT and SNEGSKA (reference sequence). The V and J ends lost 5 bases and 3 bases respectively, with 10 bases between them. There are 12 residues in the CDR3.

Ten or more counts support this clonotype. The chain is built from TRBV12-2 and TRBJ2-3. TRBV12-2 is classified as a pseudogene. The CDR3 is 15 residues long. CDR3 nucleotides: TGTGCAAGTCGCTTTCGAGGCGGCAGCACAGATACGCAGTATTTT. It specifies CASRFRGGSTDTQYF.

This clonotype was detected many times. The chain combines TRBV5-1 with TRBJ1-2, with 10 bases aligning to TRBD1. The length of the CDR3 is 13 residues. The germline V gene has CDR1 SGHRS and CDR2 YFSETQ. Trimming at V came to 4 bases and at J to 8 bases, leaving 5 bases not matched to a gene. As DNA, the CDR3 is TGCGCCAGCAGCCCGGACAGGGGGACAGGCTACACCTTC. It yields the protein CASSPDRGTGYTF.

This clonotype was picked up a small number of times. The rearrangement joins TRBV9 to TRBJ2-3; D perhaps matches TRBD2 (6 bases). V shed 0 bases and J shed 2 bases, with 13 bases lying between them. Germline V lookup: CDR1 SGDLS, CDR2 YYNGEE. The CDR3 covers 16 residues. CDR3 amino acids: CASSVVAGGYTDTQYF. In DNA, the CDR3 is TGTGCCAGCAGCGTAGTGGCTGGGGGGTACACAGATACGCAGTATTTT.

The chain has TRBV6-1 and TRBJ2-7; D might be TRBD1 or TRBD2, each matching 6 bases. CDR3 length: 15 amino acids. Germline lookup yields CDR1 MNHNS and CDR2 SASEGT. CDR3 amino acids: CASSEVGSGRQERYV. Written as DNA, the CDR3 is TGTGCCAGCAGTGAAGTCGGTAGCGGAAGACAGGAGCGGTACGTC.

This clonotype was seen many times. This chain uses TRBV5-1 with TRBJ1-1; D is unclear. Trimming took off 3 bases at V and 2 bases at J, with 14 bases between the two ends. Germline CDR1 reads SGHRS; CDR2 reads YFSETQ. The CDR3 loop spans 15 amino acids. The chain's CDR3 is CASSSLVDPNTEAFF. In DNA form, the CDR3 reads TGCGCCAGCAGCTCATTAGTGGACCCTAACACTGAAGCTTTCTTT.